This TCR beta chain was recorded in a study of identical twins. Overall study results and limits: Where beta out-of-frame sequences were concerned, excess twin sharing was weaker. Out-of-frame alpha sequences shared by twins were enriched for low generation probability. Invariant populations such as MAIT and iNKT cells could partly muddle zero-insertion analyses.

About this clonotype itself: Its antigen remains unidentified.

Through template switching, a universal primer site was introduced, and the cDNA contained unique molecular identifiers. TCRdb redid the calling of the 5' RACE reads with MiXCR, one entry per CDR3 protein. In the table there are a few hundred thousand distinct CDR3 sequences, around 9.6% of which are singletons. The CDR3 runs 16 residues. V shed 1 base and J 0 bases; nucleotides not matched to a gene: 5. Germline CDR1 reads SGHVS; CDR2 reads FQNEAQ. The same data also contributed to another study, on yellow fever vaccine responses in identical twins.

The chain carries TRBV7-8 and TRBJ2-7, with 8 nucleotides matching TRBD2. Sequencing used PBMCs. This TCR derives from a woman between 18 and 29 years old in good health. CDR3: CASSLGSGGSSYEQYF. In DNA form, the CDR3 reads TGTGCCAGCAGCTTAGGGAGCGGGGGTAGCTCCTACGAGCAGTACTTC.